Listed below are T cell receptor beta chains from one sample, sequenced in a study of blood T cell repertoires in COVID-19. TCRdb's table, derived via immunoSEQ multiplex PCR, lists solely in-frame clones and lacks some. The profile shows 130,000 or so clones, 85% to 90% of them singletons. The sequenced sample was peripheral blood. Receptor source: a woman aged 55 to 70 with acute or convalescent COVID-19. Both conserved end residues are part of each CDR3. The D gene is left open where the match is weak. Size is omitted from some rows. Given values are once, few, many or a class for expanded clones.

v_gene	abundance	d_gene	j_gene	len	CDR3aa	CDR3nt
TRBV14	.	.	TRBJ2-3	15	CASSPGTSSTDTQYF	TGTGCCAGCAGCCCGGGGACATCAAGCACAGATACGCAGTATTTT
TRBV6-2/TRBV6-3	few	TRBD2	TRBJ2-3	16	CASSPPTSGSRHTQYF	TGTGCCAGCAGCCCCCCCACTAGCGGGAGTAGACATACGCAGTATTTT
TRBV5-1	few	TRBD2	TRBJ2-2	17	CASSTADSGGLAGELFF	TGCGCCAGCAGCACCGCGGACAGCGGGGGGTTGGCCGGGGAGCTGTTTTTT
TRBV9	.	TRBD1	TRBJ2-1	16	CASSFQGTGGRDEQFF	TGTGCCAGCAGCTTCCAGGGGACAGGGGGTAGGGATGAGCAGTTCTTC
TRBV21-1	few	.	TRBJ1-6	14	CASSKGRSNSPLHF	TGTGCCAGCAGCAAAGGCAGATCAAATTCACCCCTCCACTTT
TRBV5-8	.	.	TRBJ2-2	17	CASSHESGVAGTGELFF	TGTGCCAGCAGCCACGAATCAGGGGTAGCGGGCACCGGAGAGCTGTTTTTT
TRBV9	.	.	TRBJ2-6	18	CASSVSFQVFSGANVLTF	TGTGCCAGCAGCGTAAGTTTCCAGGTGTTTTCTGGGGCCAACGTCCTGACTTTC
TRBV11-2	.	TRBD2	TRBJ2-3	19	CASSLDLLSSGGGRDTQYF	TGTGCCAGCAGCTTAGATCTCCTCTCTAGCGGGGGGGGTAGGGATACGCAGTATTTT
TRBV7-9	few	.	TRBJ2-7	14	CASSLAWGAYEQYF	TGTGCCAGCAGCTTAGCGTGGGGGGCCTACGAGCAGTACTTC
TRBV15	once	TRBD2	TRBJ2-5	16	CATSSPPGPGGETQYF	TGTGCCACCAGCAGCCCCCCAGGGCCGGGGGGGGAGACCCAGTACTTC
TRBV6-4	.	.	TRBJ1-1	11	CASRENGEAFF	TGTGCCAGCCGGGAAAATGGTGAAGCTTTCTTT
TRBV5-1	.	.	TRBJ2-5	16	CASSSSGTPGVETQYF	TGCGCCAGCAGCTCGTCCGGGACTCCGGGGGTAGAGACCCAGTACTTC
TRBV5-1	once	TRBD1	TRBJ2-1	16	CASSPLGQGGRNEQFF	TGCGCCAGCAGCCCACTAGGACAGGGGGGCAGGAATGAGCAGTTCTTC
TRBV11-3	.	.	TRBJ2-2	13	CASSLLARGELFF	TGTGCCAGCAGCTTATTGGCGAGGGGGGAGCTGTTTTTT
TRBV4-3	.	.	TRBJ1-5	14	CASSHGLAIEPQHF	TGCGCCAGCAGCCATGGGCTTGCTATTGAGCCCCAGCATTTT
TRBV7-9	many	TRBD1	TRBJ2-7	14	CASSLGTGLYEQYF	TGTGCCAGCAGCTTGGGGACAGGGCTCTACGAGCAGTACTTC
TRBV2	.	TRBD2	TRBJ2-5	16	CASSGGRGYKQETQYF	TGTGCCAGCAGTGGAGGGCGGGGGTATAAACAAGAGACCCAGTACTTC
TRBV7-8	.	TRBD2	TRBJ2-1	15	CASSLAGGAYNEQFF	TGTGCCAGCAGTTTAGCGGGGGGGGCCTACAATGAGCAGTTCTTC
TRBV4-2	.	.	TRBJ1-1	16	CASSQDGAGMGTEAFF	TGTGCCAGCAGCCAAGATGGGGCAGGGATGGGCACTGAAGCTTTCTTT
TRBV6-5	few	.	TRBJ1-2	14	CASSRKQGNYGYTF	TGTGCCAGCAGTCGAAAACAGGGTAACTATGGCTACACCTTC
TRBV30	.	.	TRBJ2-1	12	CAWSAYSNEQFF	TGTGCCTGGAGTGCGTACAGCAATGAGCAGTTCTTC
TRBV30	.	TRBD2	TRBJ2-5	17	CAWSVMGLAGGKETQYF	TGTGCCTGGAGTGTAATGGGACTAGCGGGGGGAAAAGAGACCCAGTACTTC
TRBV6-1	.	TRBD2	TRBJ2-2	16	CASSELAGAATGELFF	TGTGCCAGCAGTGAACTAGCGGGGGCAGCAACCGGGGAGCTGTTTTTT
TRBV5-6	.	.	TRBJ1-4	16	CASSYRPSGEPEKLFF	TGTGCCAGCAGCTACCGACCGTCGGGGGAGCCTGAAAAACTGTTTTTT
TRBV10-2	.	TRBD1	TRBJ1-2	14	CASSEEQGNYGYTF	TGCGCCAGCAGTGAAGAACAGGGGAACTATGGCTACACCTTC
TRBV19	.	.	TRBJ1-2	13	CATPNPRDYGYTF	TGTGCCACTCCTAACCCACGGGACTATGGCTACACCTTC
TRBV6-5	.	TRBD2	TRBJ2-3	14	CASTGGGRTDTQYF	TGTGCCAGCACGGGCGGGGGGCGCACAGATACGCAGTATTTT
TRBV19	.	TRBD1	TRBJ2-7	15	CATSAEGTGAYEQYF	TGTGCCACTTCAGCGGAGGGGACAGGGGCCTACGAGCAGTACTTC